Each of the 21 T cell receptor beta chains below was sequenced from the same sample in a study of blood T cell repertoires in COVID-19. Data came from immunoSEQ multiplex PCR; TCRdb stores just in-frame clones and leaves some out. The sample carries 130,000 or so clones, over 80% recorded once. Specimen: peripheral blood. The source of these receptors is a man in his fifties or sixties with active COVID-19.

The chain couples TRBV3-1 (or the pseudogene TRBV3-2) to TRBJ2-3; 13 positions agree with TRBD2. V gave up 4 bases and J gave up 4 bases; unmatched junction bases: 5. This CDR3 region has 16 residues. The V gene's germline CDR1 is LGHDT and CDR2 YNNKEL (reference sequence). This CDR3 is CASSPTGTSGADTQYF. CDR3 DNA sequence: TGTGCCAGCAGCCCTACCGGGACTAGCGGGGCAGATACGCAGTATTTT.

The chain links TRBV4-1 to TRBJ2-3, with a possible D match to TRBD1 (6 bases). V dropped 1 base and J dropped 4 bases, with 9 bases sitting between them. From germline, CDR1 is MGHRA and CDR2 YSYEKL. The CDR3 covers 14 residues. The CDR3 sequence is CASSQVQGPDTQYF. The CDR3 DNA follows: TGCGCCAGCAGCCAAGTTCAGGGGCCAGATACGCAGTATTTT.

The chain combines TRBV23-1 with TRBJ1-2; 7 nucleotides line up with TRBD1. TRBV23-1 is filed as an ORF, its function uncertain. Trimming cost V 3 bases and J 7 bases; bases outside gene matches: 14. The CDR3 totals 16 residues. For the CDR3, the DNA is TGCGCCAGCAGTCATCCCCCGGGACAGATAAGTGTTGGCTACACCTTC. Its protein product is CASSHPPGQISVGYTF.

The J gene is TRBJ1-2, the V gene TRBV25-1; D might be TRBD1 (5 bases). The CDR3 sequence is 13 residues long. The V end was cut by 2 bases, the J end by 4 bases, with 8 bases between. The germline CDR1 and CDR2 sequences are MGHDK and SYGVNS. Here the CDR3 DNA reads TGTGCCAGCAGTGAAGGAAGGGGCTATGGCTACACCTTC. This encodes CASSEGRGYGYTF.

The chain joins TRBV6-5 to TRBJ1-1; D gene uncertain. Per germline, CDR1 MNHEY and CDR2 SVGAGI. This CDR3 comprises 13 residues. V lost 7 bases, J lost 3 bases, and 12 bases lay in between. CDR3 nucleotide sequence: TGTGCCAGCACCCCATCCGGAGACACTGAAGCTTTCTTT. Its protein is CASTPSGDTEAFF.

With respect to this clone: An end of the junction does not agree with germline; a read error may underlie this. This sequence joins TRBV2 and TRBJ2-7; 8 bases agree with TRBD1. This CDR3 is built from 14 residues. Germline V gives CDR1 SNHLY, CDR2 FYNNEI. Here the CDR3 reads CVSRPGTGSYEQYF. CDR3 sequence (DNA): TGTGTCAGCAGACCCGGGACAGGCTCCTACGAGCAGTACTTC.

This rearrangement joins TRBV12-3 or TRBV12-4 to TRBJ2-7; TRBD1 aligns across 7 bases. The ends lost 6 bases at V and 6 bases at J; junction bases unmatched: 8. The CDR3 runs to 13 residues. The CDR3 region has the DNA TGTGCCAGCAGACCCGGGACAGTGCCCGAGCAGTACTTC. This codes for CASRPGTVPEQYF.

As DNA, the CDR3 is TGCAGTGCTAGTTCAGGACTAGGTTTAACGGAGACCCAGTACTTC. Translated: CSASSGLGLTETQYF. The rearrangement uses TRBV20-1 and TRBJ2-5; 7 bases match TRBD2. Germline trimming cut 3 bases from V and 5 bases from J; bases unmatched to any gene: 12. This CDR3 contains 15 residues. Per the germline V gene, CDR1 is DFQATT and CDR2 is SNEGSKA (reference sequence).

The chain combines TRBV4-1 with TRBJ1-2, with D tentatively TRBD1 (5 bases). Trimming shortened V by 1 base and J by 8 bases, and 14 bases separated the two germline ends. This CDR3 has 14 amino acids. Germline assignment: CDR1 MGHRA and CDR2 YSYEKL. The CDR3 is CASSQGSGREGYTF. The CDR3 bases are TGCGCCAGCAGCCAAGGTAGCGGCAGGGAGGGCTACACCTTC.

V and J are TRBV6-5 and TRBJ2-7, with D possibly being TRBD1 (5 bases). V dropped 5 bases and J dropped 2 bases, with 10 bases sitting between them. The CDR3 contains 13 residues. Germline V gives CDR1 MNHEY, CDR2 SVGAGI. CDR3 nucleotide sequence: TGTGCCAGCAGTATCAGGGAAACCTACGAGCAGTACTTC. It codes for CASSIRETYEQYF.

V and J are TRBV4-2 and TRBJ1-2; D is perhaps TRBD1 (6 bases). The CDR3 is 15 amino acids. The ends were cut back, 0 bases at V and 4 bases at J, with 12 bases in the middle. Germline loops: CDR1 LGHNA, CDR2 YNFKEQ. The CDR3 sequence is CASSQDPLGGYGYTF. The CDR3 DNA sequence: TGTGCCAGCAGCCAAGATCCGCTAGGGGGCTATGGCTACACCTTC.

J is TRBJ2-1 and V is TRBV3-1 (or the pseudogene TRBV3-2); D is possibly TRBD2 (5 bases). This CDR3 region has 15 residues. Germline lookup yields CDR1 LGHDT and CDR2 YNNKEL (reference sequence). Trimming cost V 4 bases and J 10 bases, with 20 bases left between them. CDR3 region: CASSLSVLARKEQFF. The CDR3 DNA sequence: TGTGCCAGCAGCCTCTCTGTGCTAGCAAGGAAGGAGCAGTTCTTC.

This clone was detected once. This chain connects TRBV20-1 to TRBJ1-5; D unclear. Germline CDR1 is DFQATT and CDR2 is SNEGSKA (reference sequence). V gave up 3 bases and J gave up 0 bases, with 9 bases separating them. CDR3 length: 14 amino acids. The CDR3, as DNA: TGCAGTGCTAGTCTGGGCCCTAGCAATCAGCCCCAGCATTTT. As protein: CSASLGPSNQPQHF.

This chain uses TRBV5-1 with TRBJ2-7, with TRBD2 matching over 8 bases. J was trimmed by 3 bases and V by 3 bases; bases with no gene match: 2. The germline gives CDR1 SGHRS, CDR2 YFSETQ. This CDR3 is 13 amino acids long. CDR3 residues: CASSSRGGYEQYF. The CDR3 nucleotides are TGCGCCAGCAGCTCCCGGGGGGGCTACGAGCAGTACTTC.

The chain employs TRBV11-3 and TRBJ2-2, with D possibly matching TRBD1 (6 bases). Germline CDR1 and CDR2: SGHNT and YENEEA. The CDR3 loop spans 20 amino acids. V dropped 1 base and J dropped 0 bases, with 21 bases sitting between them. This CDR3 reads CASSLALGMLQGPNTGELFF. Here the CDR3 DNA reads TGTGCCAGCAGCTTAGCACTTGGAATGTTACAGGGACCGAACACCGGGGAGCTGTTTTTT. The whole variable domain, filled in from reference TRBV11-3 and TRBJ2-2, reads EAGVVQSPRYKIIEKKQPVAFWCNPISGHNTLYWYLQNLGQGPELLIRYENEEAVDDSQLPKDRFSAERLKGVDSTLKIQPAELGDSAVYLCASSLALGMLQGPNTGELFFGEGSRLTVL.

The gene calls are TRBV3-1 (or the pseudogene TRBV3-2) and TRBJ1-2; the match to TRBD1 covers 7 bases. V was pared by 3 bases and J by 7 bases, with 8 bases of the junction left unmatched. The length of the CDR3 is 14 residues. Germline V gene sequence: CDR1 LGHDT, CDR2 YNNKEL (reference sequence). The CDR3 protein is CASSQQGQRVGYTF. Written as DNA, the CDR3 is TGTGCCAGCAGCCAGCAGGGACAGAGAGTTGGCTACACCTTC.

V is TRBV19 and J is TRBJ1-2; D is unresolved. The CDR3 is 15 residues long. V lost 6 bases and J lost 4, with 18 bases in between. Germline V gives CDR1 LNHDA, CDR2 SQIVND (reference sequence). The CDR3 protein is CASSLSSRGPYGYTF. The CDR3, as DNA: TGTGCCAGTAGCTTATCTAGTAGAGGGCCCTATGGCTACACCTTC. Complete variable domain (other parts from reference TRBV19 and TRBJ1-2): DGGITQSPKYLFRKEGQNVTLSCEQNLNHDAMYWYRQDPGQGLRLIYYSQIVNDFQKGDIAEGYSVSREKKESFPLTVTSAQKNPTAFYLCASSLSSRGPYGYTFGSGTRLTVV.

This clone is a singleton in its sample. The V gene is TRBV5-6, the J gene TRBJ2-3; 8 bases map to TRBD2. The J segment lost 6 bases and the V segment lost 5 bases, leaving 17 bases of the junction unmatched. Germline loops: CDR1 SGHDT, CDR2 YYEEEE. This CDR3 is 17 amino acids long. The CDR3 protein is CASRRFGSSGPEDTQYF. CDR3 coding DNA: TGTGCCAGCAGACGATTTGGGTCTAGCGGGCCTGAGGATACGCAGTATTTT.

V is TRBV14 and J is TRBJ1-6; perhaps TRBD1 as D (5 bases). Per germline, CDR1 SGHDN and CDR2 FVKESK. This CDR3 contains 14 residues. Trimming removed 4 bases at V and 3 bases at J, with 7 bases between. The CDR3 region is CASSPGFYNSPLHF. DNA of the CDR3: TGTGCCAGCAGCCCAGGGTTCTATAATTCACCCCTCCACTTT.

V usage is TRBV9 and J usage is TRBJ2-5; TRBD2 agrees at 8 bases. CDR1 and CDR2 from the germline V gene are SGDLS and YYNGEE. The CDR3 is made up of 13 amino acids. Unmatched junction bases numbered 3, after V lost 4 bases and J lost 4 bases. The CDR3 coding sequence is TGTGCCAGCAGCAACGGGGGGGCAGAGACCCAGTACTTC. Its protein product is CASSNGGAETQYF. The whole variable domain, remainder taken from reference TRBV9 and TRBJ2-5, is DSGVTQTPKHLITATGQRVTLRCSPRSGDLSVYWYQQSLDQGLQFLIQYYNGEERAKGNILERFSAQQFPDLHSELNLSSLELGDSALYFCASSNGGAETQYFGPGTRLLVL.

This clone was seen only a few times. Other DNA sequences in this sample translate to the same CDR3. The rearrangement links TRBV9 to TRBJ2-5; TRBD2 aligns across 8 bases. The V and J ends lost 2 bases and 4 bases, in that order; junction bases with no gene match: 7. CDR1 is SGDLS and CDR2 is YYNGEE in the germline V gene. This CDR3 has 15 amino acids. For the CDR3, the DNA is TGTGCCAGCAGCGTTTCCAGCGGGGGAAGAGAGACCCAGTACTTC. This gives the protein CASSVSSGGRETQYF.